This entry lists 19 T cell receptor beta chains sequenced from one sample in a study of cytomegalovirus exposure and HLA in healthy donors. Measured with immunoSEQ multiplex PCR; TCRdb has only the in-frame clones, and not every one. Counted here are over 200,000 clones, 70% to 90% occurring once; the ten biggest clones make up roughly 5.4%. Sequencing was done on a sample of PBMCs. Receptor source: a woman aged 18-29 years in good health and CMV-seronegative.

This chain uses TRBV27 with TRBJ1-4, with D possibly TRBD1 on 6 matching bases. The CDR3 is made up of 15 amino acids. Trimming cost V 2 bases and J 3 bases, with 10 bases left between them. Per germline, CDR1 MNHEY and CDR2 SMNVEV (reference sequence). For the CDR3, the DNA is TGTGCCAGCAGTTTAGTGGAGGGGGCTAATGAAAAACTGTTTTTT. This gives the protein CASSLVEGANEKLFF.

The chain uses TRBV30 and TRBJ2-7; D is unclear. V was shortened by 0 bases and J by 4 bases, with 4 bases between the two germline ends. The CDR3 runs 11 residues. Germline CDR1 reads GTSNPN; CDR2 reads SVGIG (reference sequence). CDR3 protein: CAWSVSYEQYF. CDR3 bases: TGTGCCTGGAGTGTTAGTTACGAGCAGTACTTC.

The CDR3 loop reads CASAALQGAGYEQYF. The CDR3 DNA follows: TGCGCCAGCGCCGCTTTACAGGGGGCAGGCTACGAGCAGTACTTC. V gene TRBV5-1 combines with J gene TRBJ2-7; TRBD1 matches at 9 bases. Germline CDR1 reads SGHRS; CDR2 reads YFSETQ. The CDR3 has 15 amino acids. With 7 bases clipped from V and 3 bases from J, the junction kept 11 bases outside the gene matches. The variable domain in full, completed from reference TRBV5-1 and TRBJ2-7, reads KAGVTQTPRYLIKTRGQQVTLSCSPISGHRSVSWYQQTPGQGLQFLFEYFSETQRNKGNFPGRFSGRQFSNSRSEMNVSTLELGDSALYLCASAALQGAGYEQYFGPGTRLTVT.

This clone has just a few counts. The chain employs TRBV27 and TRBJ1-2, with a weak D call TRBD1 (5 bases). The CDR3 totals 13 residues. The V end lost 2 bases, the J end lost 5 bases, and 9 bases lay between the germline ends. The germline V gene has CDR1 MNHEY and CDR2 SMNVEV (reference sequence). CDR3 sequence (DNA): TGTGCCAGCAGTTTAGGGGGTGGGTATGGCTACACCTTC. Protein: CASSLGGGYGYTF.

The chain couples TRBV30 to TRBJ1-2; D remains unclear. CDR1 and CDR2 from the germline V gene are GTSNPN and SVGIG (reference sequence). The CDR3 is 12 amino acids. Between the trimmed V and J ends, which lost 2 bases and 9 bases, there was a span of 13 bases. For the CDR3, the DNA is TGTGCCTGGAGTTCATCCCAACTCCGCTACACCTTC. It encodes CAWSSSQLRYTF.

The V call is TRBV5-1, the J call TRBJ2-3; 12 nucleotides match TRBD2. V shed 0 bases, J shed 5 bases, and the junction held 4 bases outside the gene matches. CDR1 and CDR2 (germline): SGHRS, YFSETQ. The CDR3 has 16 amino acids. DNA for the CDR3: TGCGCCAGCAGCTTGGGACTAGCGGGAGTAGGAGATACGCAGTATTTT. It translates to CASSLGLAGVGDTQYF.

The V and J genes are TRBV5-1 and TRBJ2-3; 14 bases align to TRBD2. The CDR3 runs to 16 residues. Germline V lookup: CDR1 SGHRS, CDR2 YFSETQ. J lost 9 bases, V lost 3 bases, and 9 bases had no gene match. CDR3 in DNA: TGCGCCAGCAGCTCACAGGGGACTAGCGGGAGTCGAACGCAGTATTTT. Protein sequence: CASSSQGTSGSRTQYF.

V is TRBV6-5 and J is TRBJ2-7; D is undetermined. The V gene lost 2 bases and the J gene lost 2 bases, with 7 bases spanning the gap. CDR3 size: 13 residues. From germline, CDR1 is MNHEY and CDR2 SVGAGI. This chain's CDR3 is CASSYPGTYEQYF. As DNA, the CDR3 is TGTGCCAGCAGTTACCCTGGGACCTACGAGCAGTACTTC.

The sample holds one count of this clone. The rearrangement uses TRBV30 and TRBJ2-4; 11 positions agree with TRBD2. The CDR3 sequence is 16 residues long. CDR1 is GTSNPN, CDR2 SVGIG, per germline (reference sequence). Trimming at V came to 0 bases and at J to 13 bases, leaving 14 bases not matched to a gene. The chain's CDR3 is CAWSVLPRLAGNHQYF. CDR3 coding DNA: TGTGCCTGGAGTGTACTTCCCCGACTAGCGGGGAATCACCAGTACTTC.

The rearrangement joins TRBV6-6 to TRBJ2-2; 7 nucleotides align to TRBD1. J lost 3 bases, V lost 6 bases, and 7 bases had no gene match. This CDR3 contains 15 residues. Germline CDR1 and CDR2: MNHNY and SVGAGI (reference sequence). The CDR3 nucleotides read TGTGCCAGCAGCCAAGACAGGGTGGACACCGGGGAGCTGTTTTTT. Protein: CASSQDRVDTGELFF.

The chain couples TRBV5-1 to TRBJ1-5, with 9 bases aligning to TRBD1. This CDR3 has 14 residues. CDR1 is SGHRS, CDR2 YFSETQ, per germline. The junction had 5 bases not matched to a gene; V was cut back by 4 bases and J by 6 bases. The CDR3 loop is CASSPGQGIQPQHF. CDR3 coding DNA: TGCGCCAGCAGCCCCGGACAGGGGATTCAGCCCCAGCATTTT.

This chain connects TRBV9 to TRBJ1-2, with a tentative D call TRBD1 (6 bases). V lost 4 bases, J lost 6 bases, and 28 bases lay in between. CDR3 length: 18 residues. CDR1 SGDLS and CDR2 YYNGEE come from the germline V gene. CDR3 nucleotides: TGTGCCAGCAGCCCTATTGAAGGACAGCTACGCCCAGGTCATGGCTACACCTTC. Translated: CASSPIEGQLRPGHGYTF.

This sequence joins TRBV28 and TRBJ2-2; 10 bases map to TRBD2. The CDR3 has 16 amino acids. Germline V lookup: CDR1 MDHEN, CDR2 SYDVKM. The CDR3 protein is CATRLPTSGRPGELFF. CDR3 coding DNA: TGTGCTACCCGACTGCCGACTAGCGGGCGTCCCGGGGAGCTGTTTTTT.

V is TRBV14 and J is TRBJ2-1, with 7 bases that match TRBD2. The germline gives CDR1 SGHDN, CDR2 FVKESK. CDR3 length equals 14 residues. With V trimmed by 4 bases and J by 3 bases, 3 bases remained unmatched. CDR3 sequence reads: CASSRREIYNEQFF. The CDR3 DNA is TGTGCCAGCAGCCGGCGGGAGATCTACAATGAGCAGTTCTTC.

The chain uses TRBV19 and TRBJ2-7; D tentatively reads TRBD1 or TRBD2 (5 bases each). The germline V gene has CDR1 LNHDA and CDR2 SQIVND (reference sequence). The CDR3 has 17 amino acids. The V and J ends lost 1 base and 8 bases respectively, with 24 bases between them. CDR3 sequence reads: CASSIAMGENPTLKQYF. In DNA form, the CDR3 reads TGTGCCAGTAGTATAGCGATGGGGGAAAACCCAACTTTGAAGCAGTACTTC.

This chain uses TRBV6-1 with TRBJ2-3; D not resolved. The CDR3 consists of 13 residues. Trimming pared 5 bases from V and 5 bases from J, leaving 11 bases between. The germline CDR1 and CDR2 sequences are MNHNS and SASEGT. This CDR3 reads CASSKLELDTQYF. DNA of the CDR3: TGTGCCAGCAGTAAGCTTGAGTTAGATACGCAGTATTTT.

The genes are TRBV7-2 and TRBJ2-7; maybe TRBD2 (5 bases). V lost 5 bases and J 3 bases, leaving 14 bases between the germline ends. Germline V gene sequence: CDR1 SGHTA, CDR2 FQGNSA. The CDR3 spans 14 residues. The CDR3 here is CASSHAGGGYEQYF. In DNA, the CDR3 is TGTGCCAGCAGCCATGCGGGCGGTGGCTACGAGCAGTACTTC. The whole variable domain, remainder taken from reference TRBV7-2 and TRBJ2-7, is GAGVSQSPSNKVTEKGKDVELRCDPISGHTALYWYRQSLGQGLEFLIYFQGNSAPDKSGLPSDRFSAERTGGSVSTLTIQRTQQEDSAVYLCASSHAGGGYEQYFGPGTRLTVT.

In this sample, this clone turned up a few times. The chain recombines TRBV9 with TRBJ2-7, with D perhaps assigned TRBD1 or TRBD2 (5 bases each). The V end lost 3 bases, the J end lost 5 bases, and 9 bases lay between the germline ends. This CDR3 is built from 12 residues. CDR1 and CDR2 (germline): SGDLS, YYNGEE. CDR3 sequence reads: CASSGDVDEQYF. DNA of the CDR3: TGTGCCAGCAGCGGGGACGTTGACGAGCAGTACTTC. The full variable domain, completed using reference TRBV9 and TRBJ2-7, is DSGVTQTPKHLITATGQRVTLRCSPRSGDLSVYWYQQSLDQGLQFLIQYYNGEERAKGNILERFSAQQFPDLHSELNLSSLELGDSALYFCASSGDVDEQYFGPGTRLTVT.

The rearrangement links TRBV6-5 to TRBJ2-7, with D tentatively TRBD1 (5 bases). Germline V gene lookup returns CDR1 MNHEY and CDR2 SVGAGI. With 6 bases removed from V and 2 bases from J, the gap between germline ends came to 11 bases. CDR3 length: 13 residues. In DNA, the CDR3 is TGTGCCAGCAGAGACAGCACTACCTACGAGCAGTACTTC. Amino acids: CASRDSTTYEQYF.